This is a list of T cell receptor beta chains from one sample in a study of T cells in Graves' hyperthyroidism and ophthalmopathy. Via MiXCR, TCRdb re-called the multiplex PCR reads, giving one row per CDR3 protein. The sample yields over 500,000 distinct CDR3 sequences, around 16% seen once. The sample comprised blood. Receptors originate from a woman in her thirties with Graves' ophthalmopathy. CDR3s include the opening cysteine and the closing phenylalanine or tryptophan. Fields, in order: V gene, D gene, clone size, J gene, CDR3 DNA, CDR3 protein. D genes are given only for firm matches. For some rows the clone size is stated as once, few or many, or as a class when expanded; others skip it.

>TRBV28|TRBD1|many|TRBJ1-2
TGTGCCAGCAGTTTAGGCTCAGGGGGGAAAAGCTCCGGCTACACCTTC
CASSLGSGGKSSGYTF
>TRBV12-3/TRBV12-4|-|many|TRBJ1-1
TGTGCCAGCAGAAACAGGGAGAGGGCTGAAGCTTTCTTT
CASRNRERAEAFF
>TRBV20-1|TRBD2|many|TRBJ2-7
TGCAGTGCTAGAGAGCAGCGGGAGCTCGGCTACGAGCAGTACTTC
CSAREQRELGYEQYF
>TRBV15|TRBD2|many|TRBJ2-2
TGTGCCACCTCTAGCGGGGTGGGCACCGGGGAGCTGTTTTTT
CATSSGVGTGELFF
>TRBV5-1|-|-|TRBJ2-7
TGCGCCAGCAGCTTGGGGCAGGTAGCATCCTACGAGCAGTACTTC
CASSLGQVASYEQYF
>TRBV4-3|-|once|TRBJ1-1
TGCGCCAGCAGCCAAGATCTATTGTTCGGACAGAATGAAGCTTTCTTT
CASSQDLLFGQNEAFF
>TRBV7-2|-|many|TRBJ2-5
TGTGCCAGCAGCTCAGACTTGGGCAGGGGTAGAGAGACCCAGTACTTC
CASSSDLGRGRETQYF
>TRBV7-3|TRBD2|many|TRBJ2-1
TGTGCCAGCAGCTATGCAGCGGGAGCCTCACCGGGAGAGCAGTTCTTC
CASSYAAGASPGEQFF
>TRBV5-5|-|few|TRBJ1-2
TGTGCCAGCAGCTTGATAACAGGCAACTATGGCTACACCTTC
CASSLITGNYGYTF
>TRBV7-9|-|-|TRBJ2-7
TGTGCCAGCAGCCCAAAACGATCGGGGCAGTACTTC
CASSPKRSGQYF